The text below deals with one TCR beta chain. As yet, its antigen is unknown. Deep was the level at which the assay was run. The authors distributed each subset's genomic DNA evenly over several immunoSEQ plates. The repertoire was sequenced with immunoSEQ multiplex PCR; TCRdb's copy has only in-frame clones and lacks some. Found here are around 700,000 clones, around 74% of them singletons; the top ten hold 1.5% to 2%. The CDR3 extends over 15 amino acids. Trimming stripped 4 bases from V and 5 bases from J, with 15 bases between. The germline V gene has CDR1 LNHDA and CDR2 SQIVND (reference sequence). This sample stems from a study of shared clonotypes between healthy human individuals. Study background: Donors had three CD4 naive, three CD4 memory, two CD8 naive and one CD8 memory plate apiece. Study observations and caveats: Naive subsets generally had larger estimated richness than memory subsets.

The sequenced material came from memory CD4+ T cells sorted from blood. Subset here: CD45RA-negative fraction. This receptor was taken from a woman aged 25-40 years in good health. V gene TRBV19 combines with J gene TRBJ1-5, with a possible D match to TRBD1 (5 bases). In nucleotides, the CDR3 is TGTGCCAGTAGTACACCCTGGGACCTGTATCAGCCCCAGCATTTT. Protein sequence: CASSTPWDLYQPQHF. Based on the CDR3 plus reference TRBV19 and TRBJ1-5, the full variable domain is DGGITQSPKYLFRKEGQNVTLSCEQNLNHDAMYWYRQDPGQGLRLIYYSQIVNDFQKGDIAEGYSVSREKKESFPLTVTSAQKNPTAFYLCASSTPWDLYQPQHFGDGTRLSIL.